One and the same sample provided the 26 T cell receptor beta chains below, sequenced in a study of cytomegalovirus exposure and HLA in healthy donors (dated by TCRdb to about 2017). The protocol used for the library was the immunoSEQ multiplex PCR assay. For the multiplex PCR, a mixture combining 60 forward primers for TCR Vbeta segments and 13 reverse primers for TCR Jbeta segments was used. TCRdb mirrors the immuneACCESS table, restricted to in-frame sequences. Some clones are absent from its copies; in checked studies, under half trace to an unresolved V gene, and the reason for the others is unknown. This sample gives 100,000 to 150,000 clones in total; around 82% of them show up just once. Approximately 3.8% of the sample rests with the top ten. Material: PBMCs. All receptors derive from a man in his forties or fifties in good health and CMV-seronegative.

The chain is built from TRBV7-2 and TRBJ2-2, with TRBD1 matching over 8 bases. The CDR3 runs 15 residues. Germline loops: CDR1 SGHTA, CDR2 FQGNSA. Trimming cost V 5 bases and J 5 bases; bases outside gene matches: 7. As DNA, the CDR3 is TGTGCCAGCAGCGCCGGACAGGGATTGACCGGGGAGCTGTTTTTT. It translates to CASSAGQGLTGELFF.

The CDR3 sequence: CASSQNRDRGREQYF. The CDR3 nucleotides read TGCGCCAGCAGCCAAAACCGGGACAGGGGGCGGGAGCAGTACTTC. V usage is TRBV5-1 and J usage is TRBJ2-5; 12 bases line up with TRBD1. The CDR3 loop spans 15 amino acids. Germline-derived CDR1 and CDR2 are SGHRS and YFSETQ. With 4 bases clipped from V and 11 bases from J, the junction kept 12 bases outside the gene matches. The whole variable domain, filled in from reference TRBV5-1 and TRBJ2-5, reads KAGVTQTPRYLIKTRGQQVTLSCSPISGHRSVSWYQQTPGQGLQFLFEYFSETQRNKGNFPGRFSGRQFSNSRSEMNVSTLELGDSALYLCASSQNRDRGREQYFGPGTRLLVL.

The V and J genes are TRBV5-6 and TRBJ2-4; D perhaps matches TRBD2 (6 bases). The V gene's germline CDR1 is SGHDT and CDR2 YYEEEE. The CDR3 is 16 residues long. V gave up 1 base and J gave up 1 base, with 12 bases separating them. The chain's CDR3 is CASSLFNGGAKNIQYF. The DNA for the CDR3 is TGTGCCAGCAGCTTGTTTAATGGAGGGGCCAAAAACATTCAGTACTTC.

The V gene is TRBV5-4, the J gene TRBJ2-7; no clear D gene. V lost 1 base and J lost 1, with 9 bases in between. The CDR3 covers 14 residues. CDR1 and CDR2 from the germline V gene are SGHNT and YYREEE (reference sequence). CDR3 sequence reads: CASSLWYSSYEQYF. The CDR3 DNA sequence: TGTGCCAGCAGCTTGTGGTACAGTTCCTACGAGCAGTACTTC.

V is TRBV7-2 and J is TRBJ2-1, with D possibly TRBD1 on 6 matching bases. CDR1 is SGHTA, CDR2 FQGNSA, per germline. With 5 bases removed from V and 0 bases from J, the gap between germline ends came to 11 bases. The CDR3 is 15 amino acids. CDR3 in DNA: TGTGCCAGCAGCGAGGGGGTGCCCTCCTACAATGAGCAGTTCTTC. Encoded protein: CASSEGVPSYNEQFF. Filled out from reference TRBV7-2 and TRBJ2-1, the complete variable domain reads GAGVSQSPSNKVTEKGKDVELRCDPISGHTALYWYRQSLGQGLEFLIYFQGNSAPDKSGLPSDRFSAERTGGSVSTLTIQRTQQEDSAVYLCASSEGVPSYNEQFFGPGTRLTVL.

This chain connects TRBV2 to TRBJ2-7; 8 nucleotides align to TRBD2. Germline CDR1 reads SNHLY; CDR2 reads FYNNEI. Germline trimming cut 7 bases from V and 6 bases from J; bases unmatched to any gene: 11. This CDR3 is built from 14 residues. The CDR3 loop is CASIIGLASSEQYF. Here the CDR3 DNA reads TGTGCCAGCATTATTGGACTAGCTAGCTCCGAGCAGTACTTC.

The CDR3 is CASSQDIRSQPQHF. DNA for the CDR3: TGCGCCAGCAGCCAAGATATAAGGAGTCAGCCCCAGCATTTT. The V call is TRBV4-3, the J call TRBJ1-5, with unresolved D. The CDR3 sequence is 14 residues long. Looked up from germline, CDR1 is LGHNA and CDR2 is YSLEER. The V and J ends lost 0 bases and 6 bases respectively, with 9 bases between them.

The rearrangement uses TRBV7-9 and TRBJ2-3; 7 bases map to TRBD1. Germline lookup yields CDR1 SEHNR and CDR2 FQNEAQ (reference sequence). The ends lost 6 bases at V and 11 bases at J; junction bases unmatched: 5. The CDR3 length is 11 residues. The CDR3 spells CASSTGVMQYF. CDR3 coding DNA: TGTGCCAGCAGTACAGGGGTCATGCAGTATTTT. The whole variable domain, remainder taken from reference TRBV7-9 and TRBJ2-3, is DTGVSQNPRHKITKRGQNVTFRCDPISEHNRLYWYRQTLGQGPEFLTYFQNEAQLEKSRLLSDRFSAERPKGSFSTLEIQRTEQGDSAMYLCASSTGVMQYFGPGTRLTVL.

This clone turned up a few times. V gene TRBV11-2 combines with J gene TRBJ2-7, with a possible D match to TRBD1 (6 bases). Trimming took off 4 bases at V and 0 bases at J, with 22 bases between the two ends. Germline-derived CDR1 and CDR2 are SGHAT and FQNNGV. The CDR3 is 18 amino acids. CDR3 in amino acids: CASSSPGAGQVYSYEQYF. Written as DNA, the CDR3 is TGTGCCAGCAGCTCCCCAGGGGCAGGGCAAGTATACTCCTACGAGCAGTACTTC.

Comments on this clone: A junction end diverges from the germline sequence, so it may reflect a read error. The chain is built from TRBV7-9 and TRBJ2-5; 7 bases match TRBD1. This CDR3 has 13 residues. CDR1 and CDR2 (germline): SEHNR, FQNEAQ (reference sequence). The CDR3 DNA sequence: TGTTCCAGCAGCCCCCCAGGGGGTGAGACCCAGTACTTC. Amino acid sequence: CSSSPPGGETQYF.

This chain links TRBV7-6 with TRBJ2-1, with TRBD1 identical over 9 bases. The V gene end was trimmed by 1 base and the J gene end by 8 bases; junction bases not matched to a gene: 3. Germline-derived CDR1 and CDR2 are SGHVS and FNYEAQ. The CDR3 is 14 amino acids. The DNA for the CDR3 is TGTGCCAGCAGCTTAGTGGGACAGGGTGATGAGCAGTTCTTC. Residues: CASSLVGQGDEQFF.

The genes are TRBV28 and TRBJ1-2, with D perhaps matching TRBD1 (5 bases). V lost 2 bases and J lost 4, with 8 bases in between. Germline loops: CDR1 MDHEN, CDR2 SYDVKM. The length of the CDR3 is 13 residues. CDR3 coding DNA: TGTGCCAGCAGTTTAGGGGGGGGCTATGGCTACACCTTC. Protein: CASSLGGGYGYTF.

The J gene is TRBJ1-2, the V gene TRBV7-9, with D possibly matching TRBD1 (5 bases). The V and J ends lost 0 bases and 7 bases respectively, with 9 bases between them. Germline V CDR1 and CDR2: SEHNR, FQNEAQ (reference sequence). The CDR3 has 13 residues. The DNA for the CDR3 is TGTGCCAGCAGCTTAGCGGAGGGACGTGGCTACACCTTC. Its protein is CASSLAEGRGYTF.

This chain uses TRBV5-5 with TRBJ1-3; D gene ambiguous. The CDR3 runs 15 residues. Trimming left V 0 bases short and J 0 bases short, with 7 bases between. The germline gives CDR1 SGHKS, CDR2 YYEKEE (reference sequence). The CDR3 coding sequence is TGTGCCAGCAGCTTGGGGTTTAGCTCTGGAAACACCATATATTTT. This gives the protein CASSLGFSSGNTIYF.

This clone has a handful of counts. The same CDR3 arises from other DNA sequences in this sample as well. CDR3 region: CASSPPGYEQYF. As DNA, the CDR3 is TGTGCCAGCAGCCCGCCAGGCTACGAGCAGTACTTC. This chain connects TRBV7-2 to TRBJ2-7; D is ambiguous. Germline V gene data show CDR1 as SGHTA and CDR2 as FQGNSA. Between the trimmed V and J ends, which lost 5 bases and 3 bases, there was a span of 8 bases. This CDR3 contains 12 residues.

The chain is built from TRBV7-2 and TRBJ1-1; D is unclear. The CDR3 has 14 residues. V dropped 6 bases and J dropped 0 bases, with 11 bases sitting between them. In germline, CDR1 is SGHTA, CDR2 FQGNSA. This CDR3 reads CASSYQVVNTEAFF. Here the CDR3 DNA reads TGTGCCAGCAGTTACCAGGTAGTGAACACTGAAGCTTTCTTT.

This chain uses TRBV2 with TRBJ1-5; 8 bases are shared with TRBD1. V dropped 4 bases and J dropped 6; count of bases not matched to a gene: 2. CDR3 length equals 13 residues. Looked up from germline, CDR1 is SNHLY and CDR2 is FYNNEI. CDR3 DNA: TGTGCCAGCAGTGGACAGGGGAGTCAGCCCCAGCATTTT. Translated, it gives CASSGQGSQPQHF. Full variable domain (outside the CDR3, taken from reference TRBV2 and TRBJ1-5): EPEVTQTPSHQVTQMGQEVILRCVPISNHLYFYWYRQILGQKVEFLVSFYNNEISEKSEIFDDQFSVERPDGSNFTLKIRSTKLEDSAMYFCASSGQGSQPQHFGDGTRLSIL.

This chain uses TRBV2 with TRBJ2-3, with a weak D call TRBD2 (7 bases). V lost 6 bases to trimming and J lost 2 bases, with 15 bases between them. The CDR3 loop spans 15 amino acids. Germline V gene sequence: CDR1 SNHLY, CDR2 FYNNEI. The CDR3: CASRHGGPYTDTQYF. In DNA form, the CDR3 reads TGTGCCAGCAGACACGGGGGGCCCTACACAGATACGCAGTATTTT.

The CDR3 sequence: CASSWSSYNTGELFF. Here the CDR3 DNA reads TGTGCCAGCAGTTGGTCCAGTTACAACACCGGGGAGCTGTTTTTT. This chain connects TRBV25-1 to TRBJ2-2; unclear D gene. The CDR3 sequence is 15 residues long. V gave up 5 bases and J gave up 2 bases, with 12 bases separating them. The germline CDR1 and CDR2 sequences are MGHDK and SYGVNS.

The chain is built from TRBV10-3 and TRBJ1-1; tentative D call: TRBD1 (6 bases). CDR3 length: 18 residues. The V and J ends lost 2 bases and 0 bases respectively, with 19 bases between them. Germline values: CDR1 ENHRY, CDR2 SYGVKD. The CDR3 DNA follows: TGTGCCATCAGTGAGGCGGACAGTTTTCCCCACATGAACACTGAAGCTTTCTTT. This sequence encodes CAISEADSFPHMNTEAFF.

J is TRBJ2-2 and V is TRBV10-3, with 7 bases aligning to TRBD1. The CDR3 sequence is 14 residues long. V was pared by 4 bases and J by 4 bases, with 3 bases of the junction left unmatched. Looked up from germline, CDR1 is ENHRY and CDR2 is SYGVKD. The DNA for the CDR3 is TGTGCCATCAGTGCACAGGGGACCACCGGGGAGCTGTTTTTT. This encodes CAISAQGTTGELFF.

Here the CDR3 DNA reads TGTGCCAGCAGCGCCGCAGGGGCCGCTGGCACAGATACGCAGTATTTT. It specifies CASSAAGAAGTDTQYF. The chain uses TRBV9 and TRBJ2-3; TRBD1 might be the D (6 bases). This CDR3 is built from 16 residues. CDR1 SGDLS and CDR2 YYNGEE come from the germline V gene. Between the trimmed V and J ends, which lost 3 bases and 1 base, there was a span of 15 bases. Together with reference TRBV9 and TRBJ2-3, the CDR3 gives the full variable domain: DSGVTQTPKHLITATGQRVTLRCSPRSGDLSVYWYQQSLDQGLQFLIQYYNGEERAKGNILERFSAQQFPDLHSELNLSSLELGDSALYFCASSAAGAAGTDTQYFGPGTRLTVL.

The V call is TRBV2, the J call TRBJ1-4; D is undetermined. Trimming cost V 8 bases and J 5 bases, with 18 bases left between them. The CDR3 is made up of 15 amino acids. Germline assignment: CDR1 SNHLY and CDR2 FYNNEI. The CDR3 region has the DNA TGTGCCAGCGTGGCCGCGGGCGTATCGAATGAAAAACTGTTTTTT. Its protein product is CASVAAGVSNEKLFF.

This chain links TRBV18 with TRBJ2-1, with 7 bases identical to TRBD1. Germline V lookup: CDR1 KGHSH, CDR2 LQKENI. V was clipped by 2 bases and J by 1 base; unmatched bases: 17. CDR3 length equals 20 residues. The CDR3 protein is CASSPVLVQGRDGSYNEQFF. The CDR3 DNA sequence: TGTGCCAGCTCACCAGTTTTAGTACAGGGGCGCGACGGGTCCTACAATGAGCAGTTCTTC.

DNA for the CDR3: TGTGCCAGCAGCACCCGGACAGGTTATAATTCACCCCTCCACTTT. Protein product: CASSTRTGYNSPLHF. The chain has TRBV5-6 and TRBJ1-6; the match to TRBD1 covers 7 bases. Trimming removed 4 bases from V and 4 bases from J; junction bases left unmatched: 5. Germline assignment: CDR1 SGHDT and CDR2 YYEEEE. The CDR3 is 15 amino acids.

This clone has a handful of counts. This chain joins TRBV5-1 and TRBJ1-1; D uncertain. This CDR3 comprises 14 residues. The germline gives CDR1 SGHRS, CDR2 YFSETQ. The V end lost 0 bases, the J end lost 1 base, and 7 bases lay between the germline ends. This CDR3 is CASSLGNGNTEAFF. DNA for the CDR3: TGCGCCAGCAGCTTGGGCAACGGGAACACTGAAGCTTTCTTT. Drawing the rest from reference TRBV5-1 and TRBJ1-1, the complete variable domain is KAGVTQTPRYLIKTRGQQVTLSCSPISGHRSVSWYQQTPGQGLQFLFEYFSETQRNKGNFPGRFSGRQFSNSRSEMNVSTLELGDSALYLCASSLGNGNTEAFFGQGTRLTVV.